This TCR delta chain appears in the sequencing data of a study of γδ T cells in repeated Plasmodium falciparum infection (dated by TCRdb to about 2021). Background for the entire study: In the natural-infection arm, Malian children exposed to intense seasonal malaria transmission were enrolled and compared against age and gender matched Australian children. Five malaria-naive U.S. adults underwent four controlled human malaria infections by bites from P. falciparum NF54-infected Anopheles stephensi mosquitoes over around 580 days. Samples from controlled-infection subjects were taken at baseline, right before selected infections, and 21 days after each infection. Malian gammadelta TCR repertoires were analysed cross-sectionally in periods with no transmission and longitudinally across episodes of acute febrile malaria. The study looked at how repeated Plasmodium falciparum infection shapes the human gammadelta T cell repertoire, using both natural infection in Mali and controlled human malaria infection. Summary of the overall study and its limitations: Compared with the repertoires of Australian children, the Vdelta2-negative gammadelta TCR repertoires of Malian children appeared more clonally expanded, less diverse and less shared. Generalizability was limited because the Malian cohort was drawn from a small rural village of predominantly one ethnic group. In Vdelta2-negative, largely Vdelta1+, gammadelta TCR repertoires, repeated controlled infections appeared to drive waves of new clonotype selection. Vgamma9/Vdelta2+ TCR repertoires kept a highly stable polyclonal repertoire across time and infection, and many TCRgamma sequences overlapped between individuals. Analysis of inter-individual variability in gammadelta T cell responses was limited by the small size of the controlled-infection cohort.

As to this clone: Its recognized antigen is unknown. Base qualities are missing; no much larger clone stands one base away.

The library was produced with multiplex PCR. Reads for this sample came from an Illumina MiSeq. From each sorted gammadelta T cell sample, both TCR gamma (TRG) and TCR delta (TRD) chains were sequenced. The published analysis was carried out like this. The repertoire analyses used clonotype tree plots, the accumulated frequency of the top 20 clonotypes, and diversity index (DI) and D75 metrics. TCRdb reanalyzed the public reads with the CATT caller, and identical DNA sequences were merged afterwards. In this record, the V and J calls reflect TCRdb's handling and not the investigators' own analysis. This sample gives about 89,000 delta-chain clones in total; over 1.1% of them show up just once. The ten largest clonotypes hold over 8% of the sample. For bulk TCR repertoire analysis, Vgamma9/Vdelta2+ and Vdelta2-negative gammadelta T cell populations were isolated by flow sorting from peripheral blood mononuclear cells.

V has 5 bases trimmed and J has 5 bases trimmed; junction bases matching no gene number 17. Reading the germline V gene gives CDR1 TSWWSYY and CDR2 QGS. Taken from cysteine to phenylalanine, the CDR3 has 17 residues. The read is trimmed to its CDR3 DNA, 51 bases read in frame from base 1. Sequencing was done on a sample of gamma-delta T cells from blood. The sequence derives from a pool of human donors (malaria-infected and uninfected, not separated). This chain is built from TRDV1 and TRDJ1; a stretch of 7 junction bases matches TRDD3. Matching the DNA to germline supplied the J gene, which TCRdb does not give. The DNA sequence follows: TGTGCTCTTGGGAACTCGAGGGGGATGCCGGCGCCGGATAAACTCATCTTT. Its protein reads: CALGNSRGMPAPDKLIF.